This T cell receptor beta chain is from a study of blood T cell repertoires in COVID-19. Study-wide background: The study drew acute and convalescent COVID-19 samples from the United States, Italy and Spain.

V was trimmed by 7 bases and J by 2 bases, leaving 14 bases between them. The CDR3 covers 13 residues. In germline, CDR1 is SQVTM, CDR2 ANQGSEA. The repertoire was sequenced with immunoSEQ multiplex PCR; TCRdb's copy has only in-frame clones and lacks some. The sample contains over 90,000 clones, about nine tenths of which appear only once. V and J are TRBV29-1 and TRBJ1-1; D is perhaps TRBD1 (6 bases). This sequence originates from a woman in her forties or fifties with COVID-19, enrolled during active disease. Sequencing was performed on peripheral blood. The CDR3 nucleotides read TGCAGCGCTGCCGGACAGAGTAACACTGAAGCTTTCTTT. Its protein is CSAAGQSNTEAFF.